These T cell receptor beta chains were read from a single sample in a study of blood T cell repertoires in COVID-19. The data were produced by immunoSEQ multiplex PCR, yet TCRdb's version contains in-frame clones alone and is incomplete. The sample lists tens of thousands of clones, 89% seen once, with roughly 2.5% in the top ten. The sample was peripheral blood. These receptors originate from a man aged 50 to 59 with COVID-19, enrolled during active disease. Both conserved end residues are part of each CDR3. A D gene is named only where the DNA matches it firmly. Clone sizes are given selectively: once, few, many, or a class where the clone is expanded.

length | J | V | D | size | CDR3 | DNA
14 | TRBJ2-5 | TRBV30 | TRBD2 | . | CAWSVGSGGETQYF | TGTGCCTGGAGTGTAGGCAGCGGGGGGGAGACCCAGTACTTC
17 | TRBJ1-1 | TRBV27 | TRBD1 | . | CASSLSNRGAMNTEAFF | TGTGCCAGCAGTTTATCGAACAGGGGAGCCATGAACACTGAAGCTTTCTTT
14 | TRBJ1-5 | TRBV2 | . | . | CASRSQDSNQPQHF | TGTGCCAGCAGGTCACAGGATAGCAATCAGCCCCAGCATTTT
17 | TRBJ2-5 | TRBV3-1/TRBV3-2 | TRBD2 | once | CASSPELGAGGRETQYF | TGTGCCAGCAGCCCCGAGCTGGGAGCGGGGGGGCGGGAGACCCAGTACTTC
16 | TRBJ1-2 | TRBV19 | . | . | CASSPGTLNSYYGYTF | TGTGCCAGTAGTCCCGGGACACTTAACTCTTACTATGGCTACACCTTC
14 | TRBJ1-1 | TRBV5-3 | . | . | CARSLGPGMGEAFF | TGTGCCAGAAGCTTGGGTCCAGGGATGGGTGAAGCTTTCTTT
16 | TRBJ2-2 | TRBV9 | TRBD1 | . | CASSREGQGFTGELFF | TGTGCCAGCAGCCGGGAAGGACAGGGTTTCACCGGGGAGCTGTTTTTT
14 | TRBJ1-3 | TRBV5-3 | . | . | CARSIHVSGNTIYF | TGTGCCAGAAGCATACATGTCTCTGGAAACACCATATATTTT
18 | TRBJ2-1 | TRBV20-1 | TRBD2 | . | CSASSPGLAIGSYNEQFF | TGCAGTGCTAGTTCCCCGGGACTAGCGATTGGCTCCTACAATGAGCAGTTCTTC
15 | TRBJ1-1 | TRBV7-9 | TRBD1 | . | CASSQYPQGETEAFF | TGTGCCAGCAGCCAATATCCTCAGGGGGAAACTGAAGCTTTCTTT
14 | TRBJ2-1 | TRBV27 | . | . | CASTSWSSYNEQFF | TGTGCCAGCACCTCCTGGAGCTCCTACAATGAGCAGTTCTTC
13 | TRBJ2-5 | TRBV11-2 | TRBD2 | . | CATGEGIQETQYF | TGTGCCACCGGGGAGGGGATCCAAGAGACCCAGTACTTC
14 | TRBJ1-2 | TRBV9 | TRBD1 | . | CASSGEGAGYGYTF | TGTGCCAGCAGTGGTGAGGGGGCAGGCTATGGCTACACCTTC
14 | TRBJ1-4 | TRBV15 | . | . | CATSNFGINEKLFF | TGTGCCACCAGCAATTTCGGGATAAATGAAAAACTGTTTTTT
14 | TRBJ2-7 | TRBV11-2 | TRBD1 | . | CASSLGTGGYEQYF | TGTGCCAGCAGCTTAGGGACAGGGGGGTACGAGCAGTACTTC
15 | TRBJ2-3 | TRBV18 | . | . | CASSQQALGTDTQYF | TGTGCCAGCTCACAACAGGCCCTTGGCACAGATACGCAGTATTTT
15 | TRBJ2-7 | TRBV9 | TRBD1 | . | CASSVSGQADYEQYF | TGTGCCAGCAGCGTATCAGGACAGGCTGACTACGAGCAGTACTTC
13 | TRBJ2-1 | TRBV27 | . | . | CASSAAERVGQFF | TGTGCCAGCAGTGCAGCCGAGAGGGTTGGGCAGTTCTTC
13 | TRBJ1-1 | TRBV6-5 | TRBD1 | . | CASSTTGVTEAFF | TGTGCCAGCTCCACCACAGGGGTAACTGAAGCTTTCTTT
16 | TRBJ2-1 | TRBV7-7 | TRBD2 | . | CASSPTGGGGYNEQFF | TGTGCTAGCAGCCCCACCGGCGGGGGGGGCTACAATGAGCAGTTCTTC
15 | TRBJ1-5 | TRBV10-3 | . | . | CAISESSGLDQPQHF | TGTGCCATCAGTGAGTCTTCGGGGTTGGATCAGCCCCAGCATTTT
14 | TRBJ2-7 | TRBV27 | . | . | CASSFGRGPYEQYF | TGTGCCAGCAGTTTTGGCAGGGGTCCCTACGAGCAGTACTTC
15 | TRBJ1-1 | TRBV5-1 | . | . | CASSFTTAPNTEAFF | TGCGCCAGCAGCTTTACGACAGCTCCGAACACTGAAGCTTTCTTT
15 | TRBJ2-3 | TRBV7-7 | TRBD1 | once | CASSLGRQGADTQYF | TGTGCTAGCAGCTTAGGGAGACAGGGTGCAGATACGCAGTATTTT
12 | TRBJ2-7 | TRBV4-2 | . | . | CASRATTDEQYF | TGTGCCAGCCGCGCTACCACAGACGAGCAGTACTTC
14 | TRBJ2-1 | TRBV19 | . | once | CASSILAGELPQFF | TGTGCCAGTAGTATCCTGGCAGGGGAATTACCGCAGTTCTTC
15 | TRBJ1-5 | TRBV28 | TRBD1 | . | CASSTRQGYNQPQHF | TGTGCCAGCAGTACCCGACAGGGATACAATCAGCCCCAGCATTTT
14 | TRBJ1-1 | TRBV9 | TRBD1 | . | CASSATGGAVEAFF | TGTGCCAGCAGCGCGACAGGGGGCGCGGTTGAAGCTTTCTTT
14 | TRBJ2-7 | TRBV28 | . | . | CASSFRGVSYEQYF | TGTGCCAGCAGTTTTCGCGGTGTCTCCTACGAGCAGTACTTC
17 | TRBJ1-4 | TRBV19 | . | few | CASSISRSRVTNEKLFF | TGTGCCAGTAGTATATCGAGGTCGCGAGTAACTAATGAAAAACTGTTTTTT
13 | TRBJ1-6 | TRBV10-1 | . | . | CASSEAGNSPLHF | TGCGCCAGCAGTGAGGCAGGGAATTCACCCCTCCACTTT
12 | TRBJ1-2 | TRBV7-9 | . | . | CASSVQVYGYTF | TGTGCCAGCAGCGTCCAGGTCTATGGCTACACCTTC
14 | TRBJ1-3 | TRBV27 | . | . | CASSPGTSGNTIYF | TGTGCCAGCAGTCCTGGGACATCTGGAAACACCATATATTTT
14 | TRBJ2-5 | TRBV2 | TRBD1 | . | CASSKTGGGETQYF | TGTGCCAGCAGTAAAACAGGGGGCGGGGAGACCCAGTACTTC
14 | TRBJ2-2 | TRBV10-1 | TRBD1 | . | CATTGDTNTGELFF | TGCGCCACCACAGGGGATACGAACACCGGGGAGCTGTTTTTT
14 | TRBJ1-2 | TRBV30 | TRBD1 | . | CAWSETGTVYGYTF | TGTGCCTGGAGTGAAACAGGGACAGTCTATGGCTACACCTTC